Following are 21 T cell receptor beta chains from one sample sequenced in a study of tissue T cells after allogeneic stem cell transplantation. Using immunoSEQ multiplex PCR, the repertoire was profiled, and TCRdb retains in-frame clones only, with some absent. The repertoire holds about 350 clones, roughly half seen once, with approximately 26% in the top ten. As to time point: mouse harvest day 14 after allogeneic transplant. The graft held 10^6 splenic CD5+ T cells and 10^7 T-cell-depleted bone marrow cells. The material sequenced was blood. Receptors originate from a female BALB/c mouse given C57BL/6 T cells with graft-versus-host disease after an allogeneic hematopoietic cell transplant.

This clone turned up a few times. Gene names and germline refer to mouse. The read is 1 residue too short to cover the CDR3 end, so that end is filled in from the germline J gene. V and J are TRBV29 and TRBJ1-1, with D hard to call. This CDR3 spans 13 amino acids. Germline V gives CDR1 MSHET, CDR2 SYDVDS. Trimming cost V 2 bases and J 1 base, with 5 bases left between them. The sequenced CDR3 bases are TGTGCTAGCAGTTTAACAAGAAACACAGAAGTCTTC. Protein product: CASSLTRNTEVF. The entire CDR3 protein reads CASSLTRNTEVFF.

As concerns this clone: The germline and genes are mouse ones. With the read ending 1 residue before the CDR3 end, the germline J gene is used to fill in that end. V usage is TRBV13-2 and J usage is TRBJ2-1; D is undetermined. This CDR3 has 11 residues. In germline, CDR1 is NNHNN, CDR2 SYGAGS (reference sequence). V was trimmed by 1 base and J by 5 bases, leaving 1 base between them. CDR3 DNA (partial): TGTGCCAGCGGTGATAATGCTGAGCAGTTC. The encoded protein is CASGDNAEQF. The full CDR3 sequence reads CASGDNAEQFF.

This clone was found a few times. Gene names are the mouse ones. The CDR3 end lies 1 residue beyond the end of the read and is filled in from the germline J gene. The rearrangement links TRBV13-2 to TRBJ2-7; 8 bases are shared with TRBD2. The CDR3 has 12 amino acids. J lost 7 bases, V lost 2 bases, and 2 bases had no gene match. The V gene's germline CDR1 is NNHNN and CDR2 SYGAGS (reference sequence). The CDR3 here is CASGDWGDEQYF. Partial CDR3 DNA: TGTGCCAGCGGTGACTGGGGGGACGAACAGTAC.

In the case of this clone: Any gene name here is a mouse gene name. The read ends 1 residue early relative to the CDR3; the germline J gene fills the gap. The genes are TRBV2 and TRBJ2-3; no clear D gene. V was trimmed by 0 bases and J by 0 bases, leaving 7 bases between them. The V gene's germline CDR1 is LGHNA and CDR2 YSYQKL. The CDR3 has 15 residues. This CDR3 is CASSQDWFSAETLYF. The covered CDR3 bases are TGTGCCAGCAGCCAAGACTGGTTTAGTGCAGAAACGCTGTAT.

By sample fraction, this clone is hyperexpanded. Any gene name here is a mouse gene name. The read gets to within 1 residue of the CDR3 end, and the germline J gene fills in the rest. The chain recombines TRBV3 with TRBJ2-1, with 11 bases matching TRBD2. V gave up 3 bases and J gave up 5 bases; unmatched junction bases: 3. This CDR3 comprises 15 residues. Germline V CDR1 and CDR2: SNHLY, FYNGKV (reference sequence). The CDR3 here is CASSFTGGAHAEQFF. The sequenced CDR3 bases are TGTGCCAGCAGCTTTACTGGGGGGGCGCATGCTGAGCAGTTC.

A remark on this clone: Gene names denote mouse genes. The sequence runs out 1 residue before the end of the CDR3; the remainder is reconstructed from the germline J gene. The chain joins TRBV1 to TRBJ1-1, with 7 bases matching TRBD1. Trimming removed 3 bases from V and 1 base from J; junction bases left unmatched: 2. This CDR3 has 14 residues. Germline CDR1 NSQYPW, CDR2 LRSPGD (reference sequence). CDR3 loop: CTCSARDRNTEVFF. The part of the CDR3 DNA that was read is TGCACCTGCAGTGCGCGGGACAGAAACACAGAAGTCTTC.

Worth noting for this clone: The gene names given are mouse names. The CDR3 goes on 1 residue after the read ends, and that part is filled in from the germline J gene. The genes are TRBV5 and TRBJ2-7; D is ambiguous. The CDR3 loop spans 11 amino acids. Per the germline V gene, CDR1 is LGHNA and CDR2 is YNLKQL (reference sequence). V was clipped by 3 bases and J by 7 bases, with 7 bases between them. The CDR3 here is CASSQGEEQYF. The covered CDR3 bases are TGTGCCAGCAGCCAGGGAGAGGAACAGTAC.

As regards this clone: Genes and germline are mouse. The missing CDR3 end, 1 residue past where the read stops, is filled in from the germline J gene. The rearrangement links TRBV1 to TRBJ2-2; a possible D gene is TRBD1 (6 bases). The CDR3 spans 15 residues. Germline CDR1 and CDR2: NSQYPW and LRSPGD (reference sequence). Trimming removed 5 bases at V and 1 base at J, with 11 bases between. The covered CDR3 bases are TGCACCTGCAGTTCCAGACAGGTAAACACCGGGCAGCTCTAC. It is translated as CTCSSRQVNTGQLY. The whole CDR3 region reads CTCSSRQVNTGQLYF.

With regard to this clone: All gene names here are mouse names. Read data end 1 residue before the CDR3 end; the end is taken from the germline J gene. This chain joins TRBV29 and TRBJ2-1; 10 positions agree with TRBD2. Germline CDR1 reads MSHET; CDR2 reads SYDVDS. Trimming cost V 2 bases and J 5 bases; bases outside gene matches: 3. The CDR3 contains 15 residues. The CDR3 sequence: CASSLKLGGNAEQFF. The CDR3 bases that were read are TGTGCTAGCAGTTTAAAACTGGGGGGGAATGCTGAGCAGTTC.

As concerns this clone: Mouse names are used for the genes. The read finishes 1 residue shy of the CDR3 end, and the germline J gene is used to complete it. The V gene is TRBV26, the J gene TRBJ2-2, with 13 bases fitting TRBD2. Per germline, CDR1 KGHPV and CDR2 FQNQEV (reference sequence). The CDR3 runs to 16 residues. The V and J ends lost 7 bases and 4 bases, in that order; junction bases with no gene match: 6. The sequenced CDR3 bases are TGTGCCAGCACCCTGGACTGGGGGGGCAGCACCGGGCAGCTCTAC. Translation: CASTLDWGGSTGQLY. The CDR3 reads in full as CASTLDWGGSTGQLYF.

As concerns this clone: Genes and germline come from the mouse. The read gets to within 1 residue of the CDR3 end, and the germline J gene fills in the rest. The chain uses TRBV5 and TRBJ1-3, with D maybe TRBD1 (6 bases). The V end was cut by 2 bases, the J end by 0 bases, with 8 bases between. Germline values: CDR1 LGHNA, CDR2 YNLKQL (reference sequence). The CDR3 is 15 residues long. CDR3 sequence: CASSQNRVSGNTLYF. The sequenced CDR3 bases are TGTGCCAGCAGCCAAAACAGGGTTTCTGGAAATACGCTCTAT.

In regard to this clone: The gene names given are mouse names. The read ends 1 residue shy of where the CDR3 ends; the end is completed using the germline J gene. V is TRBV15 and J is TRBJ2-4, with D unclear. The CDR3 is 12 residues long. Trimming took 1 base from V and 4 from J, leaving 3 bases between them. Germline V gene lookup returns CDR1 SGHND and CDR2 FRSKSL. CDR3 DNA (partial): TGTGCCAGCAGTTTAGACAAAAACACCTTGTAC. Translated, it gives CASSLDKNTLY. The CDR3 in full is CASSLDKNTLYF.

A note on this clone: Genes and germline come from the mouse. The read terminates 1 residue ahead of where the CDR3 ends, so the germline J gene completes it. V and J are TRBV12-2 and TRBJ2-5, with TRBD2 identical over 8 bases. V lost 0 bases to trimming and J lost 5 bases; unmatched junction nucleotides: 9. Germline V gives CDR1 SGHLS, CDR2 HYDKME. The CDR3 consists of 16 residues. The covered CDR3 bases are TGTGCCAGCTCTCTCGTTGGGGGGGTTGGTCGAGACACCCAGTAC. Its translation: CASSLVGGVGRDTQY. The full CDR3 protein is CASSLVGGVGRDTQYF.

With regard to this clone: Genes and germline are mouse. The CDR3 goes on 1 residue after the read ends, and that part is filled in from the germline J gene. The chain combines TRBV1 with TRBJ2-7; 9 bases fit TRBD1. V was clipped by 4 bases and J by 7 bases; unmatched bases: 8. The CDR3 covers 14 residues. Germline CDR1 is NSQYPW and CDR2 is LRSPGD (reference sequence). The CDR3 here is CTCSEAQGAGEQYF. The DNA read from the CDR3 is TGCACCTGCAGTGAGGCACAGGGGGCGGGAGAACAGTAC.

Concerning this clone itself: Germline and genes: mouse. The CDR3 end falls 1 residue outside the read, so it is completed with the germline J gene. The chain links TRBV16 to TRBJ2-2; 7 bases are a match to TRBD2. In germline, CDR1 is SGHSA, CDR2 FRNQAP. The CDR3 contains 14 residues. V was pared by 6 bases and J by 4 bases, with 5 bases of the junction left unmatched. CDR3 sequence reads: CASRDWESTGQLYF. Incomplete CDR3 DNA: TGTGCAAGCAGAGACTGGGAGAGCACCGGGCAGCTCTAC.

Concerning this clone: Gene and germline names: mouse. The read stops 1 residue short of the end of the CDR3; the missing end is completed from the germline J gene. This chain links TRBV13-1 with TRBJ2-7; 12 positions agree with TRBD2. The germline V gene has CDR1 NSHNY and CDR2 SYGAGN. The CDR3 is 17 residues long. V shed 0 bases, J shed 3 bases, and the junction held 7 bases outside the gene matches. CDR3 residues: CASSDAYPDWGGYEQYF. CDR3 bases read: TGTGCCAGCAGTGATGCCTATCCGGACTGGGGGGGCTATGAACAGTAC.

Comments on this clone: Gene names refer to mouse genes. The DNA ends 1 residue before the CDR3 does, and the rest of the CDR3 is filled in from the germline J gene. The chain uses TRBV16 and TRBJ2-7; D is ambiguous. Germline CDR1 SGHSA, CDR2 FRNQAP. The CDR3 is made up of 12 amino acids. The V end was cut by 0 bases, the J end by 4 bases, with 4 bases between. CDR3 in amino acids: CASSLDSYEQYF. CDR3 DNA, as far as it was read: TGTGCAAGCAGCTTAGACAGTTATGAACAGTAC.

As concerns this clone: Genes and germline are mouse. The DNA read from the CDR3 is TGTGCCAGCAGCCAAGAGAGGGGGTTCTCCGACTACACC. Translated, it gives CASSQERGFSDYT. In full, the CDR3 is CASSQERGFSDYTF. This rearrangement joins TRBV2 to TRBJ1-2; the D gene is possibly TRBD1 (6 bases). The sequence runs out 1 residue before the end of the CDR3; the remainder is reconstructed from the germline J gene. This CDR3 contains 14 residues. Germline V gives CDR1 LGHNA, CDR2 YSYQKL. V was trimmed by 0 bases and J by 4 bases, leaving 9 bases between them.

Turning to this clone: Gene names refer to mouse genes. The DNA ends 1 residue before the CDR3 does, and the rest of the CDR3 is filled in from the germline J gene. The V gene is TRBV17, the J gene TRBJ2-3; 8 bases match TRBD2. The CDR3 consists of 16 residues. Trimming cost V 1 base and J 0 bases; bases outside gene matches: 3. The germline V gene has CDR1 MNHDT and CDR2 YYDKIL. CDR3 residues: CASSRGWGESAETLYF. The CDR3 bases that were read are TGTGCTAGCAGTAGAGGCTGGGGGGAAAGTGCAGAAACGCTGTAT.

About this clone: Gene names follow the mouse nomenclature. The read terminates 1 residue before the CDR3 end, so the remaining end is supplied by the germline J gene. The chain links TRBV13-2 to TRBJ2-5; TRBD2 aligns across 11 bases. CDR3 size: 14 residues. Germline assignment: CDR1 NNHNN and CDR2 SYGAGS (reference sequence). The V segment lost 3 bases and the J segment 4 bases; nucleotides outside the gene matches: 1. The CDR3 here is CASGGTGGKDTQYF. The sequenced part of the CDR3 DNA is TGTGCCAGCGGTGGGACTGGGGGGAAAGACACCCAGTAC.

Concerning this clone: Genes and germline come from the mouse. The read comes to an end 1 residue before the CDR3 does, leaving the germline J gene to fill in the end. The chain links TRBV29 to TRBJ2-7; D might be TRBD1 (6 bases). Germline values: CDR1 MSHET, CDR2 SYDVDS. The CDR3 is 12 amino acids. Deletions cut 4 bases from V and 4 bases from J, with 8 bases between. The DNA read from the CDR3 is TGTGCTAGCAGTTCCGGACAGTATGAACAGTAC. It is translated as CASSSGQYEQY. The entire CDR3 sequence reads CASSSGQYEQYF. The variable domain in full, with the rest retrieved from reference TRBV29 and TRBJ2-7, is DMKVTQMPRYLIKRMGENVLLECGQDMSHETMYWYRQDPGLGLQLIYISYDVDSNSEGDIPKGYRVSRKKREHFSLILDSAKTNQTSVYFCASSSGQYEQYFGPGTRLTVL.